Shown below are 3 T cell receptor beta chains from a single sample sequenced in a study of blood T cell repertoires in COVID-19 (TCRdb year 2020). The library was generated by the immunoSEQ multiplex PCR assay. The source is immuneACCESS, and TCRdb retained only in-frame sequences with V and J called. Part of the clones is not carried over; for the studies checked, unresolved V genes explain less than half of this, and the remainder is unexplained. In this sample the table shows fewer than 60,000 clones, 81% of which occur a single time. The top ten clones comprise 30% to 40% of the sample. Source material: peripheral blood. These TCRs come from a man aged 60-69 years with COVID-19, enrolled during active disease.

Comment on this clone: At one end the junction does not follow the germline gene, possibly because of a read error. V usage is TRBV5-4 and J usage is TRBJ2-3; TRBD1 aligns across 9 bases. CDR1 is SGHNT, CDR2 YYREEE, per germline (reference sequence). The CDR3 runs to 15 residues. The CDR3 region has the DNA TGTGCCAGCAGCTTGGACAGGGGGCTAACAGATGCGCAGTATTTT. Protein sequence: CASSLDRGLTDAQYF.

V gene TRBV11-2 combines with J gene TRBJ2-7, with 10 bases fitting TRBD2. The CDR3 totals 14 residues. Germline V gives CDR1 SGHAT, CDR2 FQNNGV. Trimming cost V 7 bases and J 3 bases; bases outside gene matches: 6. CDR3 bases: TGTGCCAGCAACGGACTAGCGGAGCTCTACGAGCAGTACTTC. This sequence encodes CASNGLAELYEQYF.

This clone was recorded a few times. The V gene is TRBV2, the J gene TRBJ2-1; TRBD2 matches 13 bases. With 8 bases clipped from V and 3 bases from J, the junction kept 4 bases outside the gene matches. Germline V gene data show CDR1 as SNHLY and CDR2 as FYNNEI. The CDR3 contains 15 residues. CDR3 loop: CASRGLAGIYNEQFF. CDR3 nucleotide sequence: TGTGCCAGCCGGGGACTAGCGGGAATCTACAATGAGCAGTTCTTC.